These T cell receptor beta chains were read from a single sample in a study of blood T cell repertoires in COVID-19. Produced via immunoSEQ multiplex PCR; TCRdb's table is partial and in-frame only. This sample has 140,000 or so clones, with approximately 80% found just once. Material for sequencing was PBMCs or T cells enriched from blood (not recorded which). The receptors here all came from a woman aged 18-30 years who had been exposed to COVID-19. CDR3s include the opening cysteine and the closing phenylalanine or tryptophan. A D gene is named only where the DNA matches it firmly. Part of the rows lack a size; the others show once, few, many or a class for expanded clones.

clone size	V gene	J gene	D gene	CDR3 DNA	CDR3 protein
.	TRBV27	TRBJ2-3	.	TGTGCCAGCAGTTTATTCCTAACAGATACGCAGTATTTT	CASSLFLTDTQYF
.	TRBV4-2	TRBJ2-3	TRBD2	TGTGCCAGCAGCCAAGATATCGGGAGGGCAGATACGCAGTATTTT	CASSQDIGRADTQYF
once	TRBV7-9	TRBJ1-4	TRBD1	TGTGCCAGCAGCTCCTTAGCCGGGACAGCTAATGAAAAACTGTTTTTT	CASSSLAGTANEKLFF
.	TRBV30	TRBJ1-2	.	TGTGCCTGGAGTGTCACGGGAGGTGGCTACACCTTC	CAWSVTGGGYTF
.	TRBV24-1	TRBJ2-1	TRBD2	TGTGCCACCAGTGGCGCCGGGAGGGGAACCAATGAGCAGTTCTTC	CATSGAGRGTNEQFF
.	TRBV29-1	TRBJ2-1	TRBD2	TGCAGCGTTTGGGGGGGCTCCTACAATGAGCAGTTCTTC	CSVWGGSYNEQFF
few	TRBV7-3	TRBJ1-6	.	TGTGCCAGCAGCTTAACGGGGCCGGGGGTGCGCAATTCACCCCTCCACTTT	CASSLTGPGVRNSPLHF
.	TRBV30	TRBJ2-2	.	TGTGCCTGGAGTCCTTTGAGGACAGACACCGGGGAGCTGTTTTTT	CAWSPLRTDTGELFF
.	TRBV6-1	TRBJ2-7	TRBD2	TGTGCCAGCAGTGAAGGGACTAGCGGAGCCTACGAGCAGTACTTC	CASSEGTSGAYEQYF
.	TRBV7-2	TRBJ2-2	.	TGTGCCAGCAGCCCCCGCTCACAGGGCACCGGGGAGCTGTTTTTT	CASSPRSQGTGELFF
.	TRBV11-2	TRBJ1-1	TRBD1	TGTGCCAGCAGCTTCGGACAGGGGCGGACTTTCTTT	CASSFGQGRTFF
few	TRBV30	TRBJ1-1	TRBD1	TGTGCCTGGAGAGTGGGGACAGTTGAAGCTTTCTTT	CAWRVGTVEAFF
.	TRBV7-3	TRBJ2-5	TRBD1	TGTGCCAGCAGCCCCAAGGACAGGGGCACGGAGACCCAGTACTTC	CASSPKDRGTETQYF
.	TRBV19	TRBJ2-1	.	TGTGCCAGTAATAACCCCCGGAATGAGCAGTTCTTC	CASNNPRNEQFF
.	TRBV3-1/TRBV3-2	TRBJ2-5	.	TGTGCCAGCAGCCAATTTGACAGCTACCAAGAGACCCAGTACTTC	CASSQFDSYQETQYF
.	TRBV7-9	TRBJ2-1	.	TGTGCCGGAAAGTTGCGCCCTGAGGGCGATGAGCAGTTCTTC	CAGKLRPEGDEQFF
.	TRBV15	TRBJ2-1	.	TGTGCCACCAGCAGAGATTCCGCGAGAGGGCGTTACGGGGAGCAGTTCTTC	CATSRDSARGRYGEQFF
.	TRBV9	TRBJ1-3	.	TGTGCCAGCAGCACCGATGGAGAAGGAAACACCATATATTTT	CASSTDGEGNTIYF
once	TRBV5-8	TRBJ1-4	TRBD1	TGTGCCAGCAGGCCCGGGACAGCAACTAATGAAAAACTGTTTTTT	CASRPGTATNEKLFF
.	TRBV7-9	TRBJ2-2	.	TGTGCCAGCAGCTTAGGGAAAGACAGTCACACCGGGGAGCTGTTTTTT	CASSLGKDSHTGELFF
few	TRBV12-3/TRBV12-4	TRBJ1-5	.	TGTGCCAGCAGTGACAGTAACAATCAGCCCCAGCATTTT	CASSDSNNQPQHF
.	TRBV27	TRBJ1-2	TRBD1	TGTGCCAGCAGTCTAAAGGGGGCACACTATGGCTACACCTTC	CASSLKGAHYGYTF
.	TRBV15	TRBJ2-5	TRBD2	TGTGCCACCAGCAGAGATTCGGGGGGCCAAGAGACCCAGTACTTC	CATSRDSGGQETQYF
.	TRBV6-2/TRBV6-3	TRBJ2-1	TRBD2	TGTGCCATCAGTTTAGCGGGAGCTACCTATGAGCAGTTCTTC	CAISLAGATYEQFF
.	TRBV19	TRBJ2-3	TRBD2	TGTGCCAGCAGGACTAGCGGGAGAAGGTCAGATACGCAGTATTTT	CASRTSGRRSDTQYF
once	TRBV27	TRBJ1-2	.	TGTGCCAGCAGTCTTTATGGGCTGGGGGCGGACTATGGCTACACCTTC	CASSLYGLGADYGYTF
.	TRBV10-2	TRBJ2-7	TRBD2	TGCGCCAGCAGGGGCCTGAAGGGAGCGGGGGGTTCCTACGAGCAGTACTTC	CASRGLKGAGGSYEQYF
.	TRBV15	TRBJ2-1	TRBD2	TGTGCCACCAGGGTCCTAGCGGGAGGTTCCCCCTACAATGAGCAGTTCTTC	CATRVLAGGSPYNEQFF
.	TRBV19	TRBJ2-1	TRBD1	TGTGCCAGTAGTACTGGACAGGGACATGAGCAGTTCTTC	CASSTGQGHEQFF
few	TRBV27	TRBJ1-2	TRBD1	TGTGCCAGCAGTCCATTGACAGGGGAGAGGATCTATGGCTACACCTTC	CASSPLTGERIYGYTF
.	TRBV12-5	TRBJ1-5	.	TGTGCTAGTGAAGCTGATAGCAATCAGCCCCAGCATTTT	CASEADSNQPQHF
.	TRBV2	TRBJ1-6	.	TGTGCCAGCAGTGACAGGATGGATTCACCCCTCCACTTT	CASSDRMDSPLHF
.	TRBV5-1	TRBJ2-1	TRBD2	TGCGCCAGCTGCACTAGCGCCACACCCCCAGACAATGAGCAGTTCTTC	CASCTSATPPDNEQFF
.	TRBV27	TRBJ2-4	TRBD2	TGTGCCAGCAACCCTAGCGGGAGGCGTAACATTCAGTACTTC	CASNPSGRRNIQYF
.	TRBV3-1/TRBV3-2	TRBJ2-1	TRBD2	TGTGCCAGCAGCCAAGATCAACCTAGCGGTGACAATGAGCAGTTCTTC	CASSQDQPSGDNEQFF